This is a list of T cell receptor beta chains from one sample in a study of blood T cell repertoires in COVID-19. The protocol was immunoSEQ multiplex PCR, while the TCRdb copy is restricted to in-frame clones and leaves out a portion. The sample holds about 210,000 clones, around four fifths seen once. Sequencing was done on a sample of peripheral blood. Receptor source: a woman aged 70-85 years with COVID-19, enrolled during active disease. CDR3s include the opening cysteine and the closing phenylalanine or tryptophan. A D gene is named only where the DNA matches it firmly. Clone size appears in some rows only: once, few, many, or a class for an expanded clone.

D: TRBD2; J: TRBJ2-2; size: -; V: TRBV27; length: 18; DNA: TGTGCCAGCAGCCCTTCCACTAGCGGGAAAACGAACACCGGGGAGCTGTTTTTT; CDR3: CASSPSTSGKTNTGELFF
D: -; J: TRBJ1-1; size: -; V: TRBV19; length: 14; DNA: TGTGCCAGTAGTATCGGGACACCTAATTCAGAAGCTTTCTTT; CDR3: CASSIGTPNSEAFF
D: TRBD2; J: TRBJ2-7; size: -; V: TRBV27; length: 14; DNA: TGTGCCAGTTTGGAGGGGACTAGCTCCTACGAGCAGTACTTC; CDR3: CASLEGTSSYEQYF
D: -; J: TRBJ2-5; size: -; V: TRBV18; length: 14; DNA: TGTGCCAGCTCCCTTGACAGGTACCAAGAGACCCAGTACTTC; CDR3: CASSLDRYQETQYF
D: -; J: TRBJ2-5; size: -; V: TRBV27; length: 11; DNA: TGTGCCAGCAGTTTATCCTCCCGCCAGTACTTC; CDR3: CASSLSSRQYF
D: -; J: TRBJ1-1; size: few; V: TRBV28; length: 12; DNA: TGTGCCAGCAGCCAATTAACAGGGGAAGCTTTCTTT; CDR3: CASSQLTGEAFF
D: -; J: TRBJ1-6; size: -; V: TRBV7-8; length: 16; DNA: TGTGCCAGCAGCCCAGGACAGTTCTCATATAATTCACCCCTCCACTTT; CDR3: CASSPGQFSYNSPLHF
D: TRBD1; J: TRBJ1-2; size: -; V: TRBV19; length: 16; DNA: TGTGCCAGTAGTACGCTACAGGGGATTCCTAACTATGGCTACACCTTC; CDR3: CASSTLQGIPNYGYTF
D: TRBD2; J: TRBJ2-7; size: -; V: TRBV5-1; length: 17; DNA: TGCGCCAGTTCGATTGGACCTGTACGGGGCGGGAGAAACGAGCAGTACTTC; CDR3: CASSIGPVRGGRNEQYF
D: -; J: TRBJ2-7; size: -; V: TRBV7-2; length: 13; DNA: TGTGCCAGCTCGTTTACAGCATCCTACGAGCAGTACTTC; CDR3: CASSFTASYEQYF
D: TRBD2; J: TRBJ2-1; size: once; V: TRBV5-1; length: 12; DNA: TGCGCCAGCAGCGGGACTAGGAATGAGCAGTTCTTC; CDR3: CASSGTRNEQFF
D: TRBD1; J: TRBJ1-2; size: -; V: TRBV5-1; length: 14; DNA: TGCGCCAGCAGCTTGGGACAGGGGGCGGGGGGCTACACCTTC; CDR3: CASSLGQGAGGYTF
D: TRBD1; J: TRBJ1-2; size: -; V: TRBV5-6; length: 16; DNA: TGTGCCAGCAGCAGAGACACAGGGGGGACGCGCTATGGCTACACCTTC; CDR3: CASSRDTGGTRYGYTF
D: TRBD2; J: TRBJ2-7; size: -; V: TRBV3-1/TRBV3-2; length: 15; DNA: TGTGCCAGCATCCTGACGTCAGTAGCGGGGGTTTGGCAGTACTTC; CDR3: CASILTSVAGVWQYF
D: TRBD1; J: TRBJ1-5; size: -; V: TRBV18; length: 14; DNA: TGTGCCAGCTCGGAAACAGGGGCCAATCAGCCCCAGCATTTT; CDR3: CASSETGANQPQHF
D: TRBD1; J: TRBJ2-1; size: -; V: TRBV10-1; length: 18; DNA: TGCGCCAGCAGCTCTGCCTCCAGGGGGTTAGGGGCGTTGGATGAGCAGTTCTTC; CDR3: CASSSASRGLGALDEQFF
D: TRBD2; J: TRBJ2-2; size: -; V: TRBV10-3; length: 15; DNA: TGTGCCATCAGTGAGGGAGCGGGAGACACCGGGGAGCTGTTTTTT; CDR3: CAISEGAGDTGELFF
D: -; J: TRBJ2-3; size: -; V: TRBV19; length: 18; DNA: TGTGCCAGTAGTATCGAGGTGGGGGGACCCGGGCCCGCAGATACGCAGTATTTT; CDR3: CASSIEVGGPGPADTQYF
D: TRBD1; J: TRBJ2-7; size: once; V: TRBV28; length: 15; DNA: TGTGCCAGCAGTTCCCCCGGGGACAGGCCCTACGAGCAGTACTTC; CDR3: CASSSPGDRPYEQYF
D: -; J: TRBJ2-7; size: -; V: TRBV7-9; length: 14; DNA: TGTGCCAGCCGCGGGGAGGGGGGGCCCTACGAGCAGTACTTC; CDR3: CASRGEGGPYEQYF
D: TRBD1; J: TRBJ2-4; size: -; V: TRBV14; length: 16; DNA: TGTGCCAGCAGGCCTCCGACAGGGTTATCCAAAAACATTCAGTACTTC; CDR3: CASRPPTGLSKNIQYF
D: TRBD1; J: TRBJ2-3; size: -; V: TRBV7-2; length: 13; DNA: TGTGCCAGCAGCCGGACAGGAGCAGATACGCAGTATTTT; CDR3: CASSRTGADTQYF
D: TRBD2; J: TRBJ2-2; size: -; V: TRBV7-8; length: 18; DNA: TGTGCCAGCAGCTTAAGCCTAGCGGGAGGCCGAAACACCGGGGAGCTGTTTTTT; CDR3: CASSLSLAGGRNTGELFF
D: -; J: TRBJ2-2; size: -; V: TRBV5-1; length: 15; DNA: TGCGCCAGCAGGATGGGCACCCTGAACACCGGGGAGCTGTTTTTT; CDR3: CASRMGTLNTGELFF
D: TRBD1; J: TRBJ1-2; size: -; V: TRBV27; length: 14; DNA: TGTGCCAGCACCGGGACAGGGGGCAACTATGGCTACACCTTC; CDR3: CASTGTGGNYGYTF
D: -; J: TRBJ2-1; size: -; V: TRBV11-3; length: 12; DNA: TGTGCCAGCAGCTTAAGAGACAATGAGCAGTTCTTC; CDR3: CASSLRDNEQFF
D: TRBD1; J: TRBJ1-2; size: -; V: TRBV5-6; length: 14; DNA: TGTGCCAGCAGCACGCCGGGACAGACCTATGGCTACACCTTC; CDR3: CASSTPGQTYGYTF
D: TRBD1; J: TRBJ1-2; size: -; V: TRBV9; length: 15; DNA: TGTGCCAGCAGCGCGAGACAGGGGGCGGTCTATGGCTACACCTTC; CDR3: CASSARQGAVYGYTF
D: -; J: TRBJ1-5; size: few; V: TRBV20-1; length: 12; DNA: TGCAGTGCTAGTCAGGGAAATCAGCCCCAGCATTTT; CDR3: CSASQGNQPQHF
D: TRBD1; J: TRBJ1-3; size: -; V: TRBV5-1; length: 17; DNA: TGCGCCAGCAGTCCACAGGGGGCAGTAAGCTCTGGAAACACCATATATTTT; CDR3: CASSPQGAVSSGNTIYF
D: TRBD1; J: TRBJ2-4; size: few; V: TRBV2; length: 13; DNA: TGTGCCAGCTCCGGACAGGGACAAAACATTCAGTACTTC; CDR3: CASSGQGQNIQYF
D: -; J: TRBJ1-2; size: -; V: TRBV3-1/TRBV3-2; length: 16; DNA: TGTGCCAGCAGCCAAGATGTAACAGCTGTTAACTATGGCTACACCTTC; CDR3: CASSQDVTAVNYGYTF
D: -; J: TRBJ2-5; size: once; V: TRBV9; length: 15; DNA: TGTGCCAGCAGCGCCCGACCGGGATGGGAAGGGACCCAGTACTTC; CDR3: CASSARPGWEGTQYF
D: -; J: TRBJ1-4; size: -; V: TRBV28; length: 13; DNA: TGTGCCAGCAGTTTATCGGGGGGCGAAAAACTGTTTTTT; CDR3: CASSLSGGEKLFF
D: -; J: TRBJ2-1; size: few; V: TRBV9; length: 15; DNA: TGTGCCAGCGGTAGCGGCGGGACCTCCTACAATGAGCAGTTCTTC; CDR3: CASGSGGTSYNEQFF
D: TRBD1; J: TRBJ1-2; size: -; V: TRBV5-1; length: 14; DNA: TGCGCCAGCAGCCCGTCGACAGGGAACTATGGCTACACCTTC; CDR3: CASSPSTGNYGYTF
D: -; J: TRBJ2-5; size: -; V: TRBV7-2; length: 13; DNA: TGTGCCAGCAGCCAGTACAGGCGGACGGCCCAGTACTTC; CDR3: CASSQYRRTAQYF
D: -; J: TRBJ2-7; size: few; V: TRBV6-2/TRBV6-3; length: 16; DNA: TGTGCCAGCAGTTACTCGGCGGTGGACAGCTCCTACGAGCAGTACTTC; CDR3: CASSYSAVDSSYEQYF
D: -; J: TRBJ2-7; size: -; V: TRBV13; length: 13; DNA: TGTGCCAGCAGCTTATGGGGGGAGTACGAGCAGTACTTC; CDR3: CASSLWGEYEQYF
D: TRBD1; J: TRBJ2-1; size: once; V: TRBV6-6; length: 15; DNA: TGTGCCAGCAACCTAGACAGGGGGCCGTACAATGAGCAGTTCTTC; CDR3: CASNLDRGPYNEQFF
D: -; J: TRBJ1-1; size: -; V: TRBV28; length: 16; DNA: TGTGCCAGCAGCTTAGTTGGCATACAGGGATACACTGAAGCTTTCTTT; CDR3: CASSLVGIQGYTEAFF
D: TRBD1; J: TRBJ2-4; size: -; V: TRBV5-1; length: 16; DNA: TGCGCCAGCAGCTTGGAGACAGGGGTAGCCAAAAACATTCAGTACTTC; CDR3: CASSLETGVAKNIQYF
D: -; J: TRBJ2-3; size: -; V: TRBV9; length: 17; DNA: TGTGCCAGCAGCGTAACGGGACACGGACCGAGCACAGATACGCAGTATTTT; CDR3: CASSVTGHGPSTDTQYF